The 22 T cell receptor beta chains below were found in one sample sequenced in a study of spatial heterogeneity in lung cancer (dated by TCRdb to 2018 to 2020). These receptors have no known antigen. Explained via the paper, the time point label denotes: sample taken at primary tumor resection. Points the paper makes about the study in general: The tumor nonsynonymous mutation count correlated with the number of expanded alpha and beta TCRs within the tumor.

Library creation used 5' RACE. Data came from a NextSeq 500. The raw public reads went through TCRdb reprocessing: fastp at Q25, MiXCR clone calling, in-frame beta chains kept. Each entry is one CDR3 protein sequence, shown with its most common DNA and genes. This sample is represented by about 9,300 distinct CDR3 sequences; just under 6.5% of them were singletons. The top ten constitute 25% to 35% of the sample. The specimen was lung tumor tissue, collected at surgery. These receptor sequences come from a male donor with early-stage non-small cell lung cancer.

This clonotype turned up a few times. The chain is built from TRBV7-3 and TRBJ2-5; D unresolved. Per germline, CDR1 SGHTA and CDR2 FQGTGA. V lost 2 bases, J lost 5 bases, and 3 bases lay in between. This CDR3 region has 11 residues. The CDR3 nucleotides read TGTGCCAGCAGCTTAGACGAGACCCAGTACTTC. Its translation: CASSLDETQYF.

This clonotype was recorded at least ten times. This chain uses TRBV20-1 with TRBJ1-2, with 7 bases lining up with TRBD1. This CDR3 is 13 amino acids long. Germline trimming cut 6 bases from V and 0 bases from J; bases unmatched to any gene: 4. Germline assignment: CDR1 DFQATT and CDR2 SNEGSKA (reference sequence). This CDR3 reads CSATGDANYGYTF. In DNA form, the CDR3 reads TGCAGTGCCACAGGGGATGCTAACTATGGCTACACCTTC.

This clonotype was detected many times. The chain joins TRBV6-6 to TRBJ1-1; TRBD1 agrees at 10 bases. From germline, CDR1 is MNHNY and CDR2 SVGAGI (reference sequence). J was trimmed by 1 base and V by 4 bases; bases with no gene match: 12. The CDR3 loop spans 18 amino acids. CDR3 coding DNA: TGTGCCAGCAGTTCCCCACTGACAGGGGGCCAGGGGAACACTGAAGCTTTCTTT. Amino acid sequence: CASSSPLTGGQGNTEAFF.

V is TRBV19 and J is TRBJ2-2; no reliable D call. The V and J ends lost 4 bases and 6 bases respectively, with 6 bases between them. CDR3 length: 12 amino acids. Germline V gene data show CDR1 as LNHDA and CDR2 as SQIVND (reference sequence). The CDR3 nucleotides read TGTGCCAGTAGTAAGACGTCCGGGGAGCTGTTTTTT. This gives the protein CASSKTSGELFF.

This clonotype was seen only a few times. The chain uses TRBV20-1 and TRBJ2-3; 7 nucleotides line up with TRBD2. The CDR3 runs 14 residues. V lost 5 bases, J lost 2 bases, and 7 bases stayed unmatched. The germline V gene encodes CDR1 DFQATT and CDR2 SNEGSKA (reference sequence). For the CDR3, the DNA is TGCAGTGCTCACGGGACTACTCTCACAGATACGCAGTATTTT. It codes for CSAHGTTLTDTQYF.

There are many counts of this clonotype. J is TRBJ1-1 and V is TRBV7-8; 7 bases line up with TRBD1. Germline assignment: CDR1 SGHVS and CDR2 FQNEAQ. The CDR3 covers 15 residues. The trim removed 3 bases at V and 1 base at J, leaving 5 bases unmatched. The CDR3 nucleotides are TGTGCCAGCAGCTTCCCCGGGACAGCGAACACTGAAGCTTTCTTT. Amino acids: CASSFPGTANTEAFF.

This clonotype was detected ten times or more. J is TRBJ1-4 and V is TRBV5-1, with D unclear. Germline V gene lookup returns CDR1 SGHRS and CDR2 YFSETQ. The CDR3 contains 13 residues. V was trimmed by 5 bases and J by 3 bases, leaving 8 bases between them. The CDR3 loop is CASSSRSNEKLFF. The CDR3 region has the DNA TGCGCCAGCAGTAGTCGGTCTAATGAAAAACTGTTTTTT.

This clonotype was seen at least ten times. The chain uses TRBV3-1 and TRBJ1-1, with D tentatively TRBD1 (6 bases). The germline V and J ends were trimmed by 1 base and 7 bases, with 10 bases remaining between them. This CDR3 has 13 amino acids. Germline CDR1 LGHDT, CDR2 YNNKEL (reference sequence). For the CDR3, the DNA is TGTGCCAGCAGCCAAGGAGGGGGAGGTGAAGCTTTCTTT. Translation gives CASSQGGGGEAFF.

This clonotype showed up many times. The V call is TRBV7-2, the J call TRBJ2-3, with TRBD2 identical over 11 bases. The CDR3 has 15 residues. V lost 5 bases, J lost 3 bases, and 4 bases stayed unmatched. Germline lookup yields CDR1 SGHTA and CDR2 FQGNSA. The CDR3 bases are TGTGCCAGCAGCCCCCCTAGCGGGGGGACAGATACGCAGTATTTT. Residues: CASSPPSGGTDTQYF.

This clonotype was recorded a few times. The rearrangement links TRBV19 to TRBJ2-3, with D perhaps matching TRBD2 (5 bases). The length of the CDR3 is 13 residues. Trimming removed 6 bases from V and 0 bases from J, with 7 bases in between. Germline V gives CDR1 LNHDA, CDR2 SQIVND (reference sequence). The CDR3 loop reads CASRRESTDTQYF. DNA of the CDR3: TGTGCCAGTAGGAGGGAGAGCACAGATACGCAGTATTTT.

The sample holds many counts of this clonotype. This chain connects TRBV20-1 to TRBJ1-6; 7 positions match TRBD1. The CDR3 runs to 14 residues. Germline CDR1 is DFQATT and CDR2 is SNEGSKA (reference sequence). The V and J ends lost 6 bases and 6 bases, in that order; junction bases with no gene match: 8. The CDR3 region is CSAIAGTANSPLHF. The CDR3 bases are TGCAGTGCCATAGCAGGGACAGCTAATTCACCCCTCCACTTT.

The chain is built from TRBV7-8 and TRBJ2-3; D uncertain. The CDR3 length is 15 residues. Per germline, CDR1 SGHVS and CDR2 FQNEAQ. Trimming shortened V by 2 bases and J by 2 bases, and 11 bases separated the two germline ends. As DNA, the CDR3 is TGTGCCAGCAGCTTATACAGAGGTCCCACAGATACGCAGTATTTT. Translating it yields CASSLYRGPTDTQYF.

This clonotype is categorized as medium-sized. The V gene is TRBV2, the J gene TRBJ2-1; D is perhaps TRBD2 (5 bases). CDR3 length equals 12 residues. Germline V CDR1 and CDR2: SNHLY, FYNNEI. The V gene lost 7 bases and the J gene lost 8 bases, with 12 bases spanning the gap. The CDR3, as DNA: TGTGCCAGCAACGGGGAAAACTATGAGCAGTTCTTC. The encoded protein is CASNGENYEQFF.

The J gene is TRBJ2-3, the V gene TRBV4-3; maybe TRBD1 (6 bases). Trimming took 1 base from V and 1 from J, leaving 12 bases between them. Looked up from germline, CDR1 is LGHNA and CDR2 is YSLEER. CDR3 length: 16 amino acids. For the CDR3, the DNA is TGCGCCAGCAGCCAAGGGACAGCGAGGGGCACAGATACGCAGTATTTT. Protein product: CASSQGTARGTDTQYF.

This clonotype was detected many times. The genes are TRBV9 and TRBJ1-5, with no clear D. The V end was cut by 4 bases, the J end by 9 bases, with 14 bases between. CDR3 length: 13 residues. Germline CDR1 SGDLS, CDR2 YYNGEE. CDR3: CASSRPPDRPQHF. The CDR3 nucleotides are TGTGCCAGCAGCCGTCCCCCCGATCGGCCCCAGCATTTT.

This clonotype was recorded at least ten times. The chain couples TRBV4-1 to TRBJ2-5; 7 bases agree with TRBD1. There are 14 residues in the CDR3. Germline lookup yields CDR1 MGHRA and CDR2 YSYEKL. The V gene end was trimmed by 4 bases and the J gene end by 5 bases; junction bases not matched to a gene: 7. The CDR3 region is CASSLGQPRETQYF. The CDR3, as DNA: TGCGCCAGCAGCCTGGGACAGCCGCGCGAGACCCAGTACTTC.

The CDR3 loop reads CASSPGRGPHTQYF. CDR3 nucleotides: TGTGCCAGCAGCCCCGGAAGGGGGCCACATACGCAGTATTTT. The chain employs TRBV5-4 and TRBJ2-3; TRBD1 matches 7 bases. The CDR3 length is 14 residues. Germline CDR1 is SGHNT and CDR2 is YYREEE (reference sequence). Unmatched junction bases numbered 9, after V lost 4 bases and J lost 7 bases.

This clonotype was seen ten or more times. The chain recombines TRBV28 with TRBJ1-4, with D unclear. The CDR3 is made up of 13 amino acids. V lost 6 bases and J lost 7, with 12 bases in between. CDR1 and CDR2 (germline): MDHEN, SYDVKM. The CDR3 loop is CASSPPTGEKLFF. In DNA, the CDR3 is TGTGCCAGCAGCCCCCCGACGGGTGAAAAACTGTTTTTT.

CDR3 nucleotides: TGTGCCAGCAGCCAAGGCATCAGGGGGTCTAAAGATACGCAGTATTTT. It translates to CASSQGIRGSKDTQYF. The chain carries TRBV3-1 and TRBJ2-3, with 7 bases aligning to TRBD1. V gave up 1 base and J gave up 5 bases; unmatched junction bases: 9. Germline CDR1 is LGHDT and CDR2 is YNNKEL (reference sequence). This CDR3 region has 16 residues.

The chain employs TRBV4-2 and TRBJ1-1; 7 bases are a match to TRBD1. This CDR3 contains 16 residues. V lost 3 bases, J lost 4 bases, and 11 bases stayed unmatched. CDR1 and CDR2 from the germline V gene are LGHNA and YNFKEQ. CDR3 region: CASSHVFRAGGTEAFF. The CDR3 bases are TGTGCCAGCAGCCATGTGTTCAGGGCAGGGGGCACTGAAGCTTTCTTT.

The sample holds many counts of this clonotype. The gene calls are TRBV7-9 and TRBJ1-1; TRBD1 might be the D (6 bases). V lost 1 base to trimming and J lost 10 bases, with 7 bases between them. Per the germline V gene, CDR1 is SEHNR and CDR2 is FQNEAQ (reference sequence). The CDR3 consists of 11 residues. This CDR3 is CASSLEGGAFF. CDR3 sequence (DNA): TGTGCCAGCAGCTTAGAAGGGGGAGCTTTCTTT.

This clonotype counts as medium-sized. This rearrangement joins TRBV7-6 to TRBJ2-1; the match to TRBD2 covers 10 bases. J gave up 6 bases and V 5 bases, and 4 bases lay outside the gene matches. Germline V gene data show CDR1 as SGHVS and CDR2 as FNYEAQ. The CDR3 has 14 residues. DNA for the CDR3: TGTGCCAGCAGCCCAGGACTAGCGGTCAATGAGCAGTTCTTC. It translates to CASSPGLAVNEQFF.